This T cell receptor (beta chain) derives from a study of cytomegalovirus exposure and HLA in healthy donors. Study details: Previous work identified roughly 120 million unique TCR beta sequences from 150 million to 200 million T cells. Study-level findings and limits: Later analysis showed most CMV-associated TCR beta chains appearing HLA-restricted. A later analysis appeared to link common viral pathogens to several of the most significant clusters.

PCR employed 60 Vbeta and 13 Jbeta primers. TCRdb's copy holds only in-frame clones and misses some; the assay was immunoSEQ multiplex PCR. The table records some 120,000 clones, around 10% of them present only once. This clone was seen only a few times. Its target is not known. Sequencing used PBMCs. This clonotype was obtained from a man in his thirties or forties in good health and CMV-seronegative.

CDR3 region: CASSLFSSRKTGELFF. The CDR3 DNA reads TGTGCCAGCAGTTTATTCAGTTCTCGTAAGACCGGGGAGCTGTTTTTT. The chain recombines TRBV27 with TRBJ2-2, with D unclear. Germline assignment: CDR1 MNHEY and CDR2 SMNVEV (reference sequence). Trimming left V 1 base short and J 5 bases short, with 14 bases between. This CDR3 region has 16 residues.